This T cell receptor (beta chain) was profiled in a study of blood T cell repertoires in COVID-19. Study background: PBMCs, B-cell-depleted T cells, or T cells provided the cDNA or gDNA that made up the material.

The V and J ends lost 3 bases and 3 bases, in that order; junction bases with no gene match: 9. This CDR3 spans 19 amino acids. Germline lookup yields CDR1 SGHTA and CDR2 FQGNSA. Participants reported their clinical history, and cohort assignment relied on those reports. How the authors handled the data: Amplification of reference gene primers was used by the study to estimate nucleated cell counts. Produced via immunoSEQ multiplex PCR; TCRdb's table is partial and in-frame only. The V and J calls and clone size come from that table; D and trimming were worked out from the DNA. The sample lists around 420,000 clones; 88% were seen once.

This sequence originates from a woman aged 40 to 49 with acute COVID-19. The sample taken for sequencing was PBMCs or T cells enriched from blood (not recorded which). The V and J genes are TRBV7-2 and TRBJ2-2, with TRBD2 identical over 14 bases. The CDR3 bases are TGTGCCAGCAGCTTGGCGACTAGCGGGGGGGCCTTGGACACCGGGGAGCTGTTTTTT. This encodes CASSLATSGGALDTGELFF.